The next 4 T cell receptor beta chains were all read from a single sample in a study of T cells in Graves' hyperthyroidism and ophthalmopathy. Amplified TCR beta CDR3 regions came from RNA transcripts. The primer set for the first-round RT-PCR of the TCR CDR3 was HTBI. TCRdb re-analysed the multiplex PCR reads in MiXCR, keeping a single row per CDR3 protein. The profile shows approximately 380,000 distinct CDR3 sequences, about 14% of them singletons. Sequenced sample: blood. The receptors originated from a man in his fifties or sixties with Graves' ophthalmopathy.

The chain recombines TRBV29-1 with TRBJ2-5, with 7 bases aligning to TRBD1. With V trimmed by 6 bases and J by 2 bases, 3 bases remained unmatched. The CDR3 loop spans 12 amino acids. The germline CDR1 and CDR2 sequences are SQVTM and ANQGSEA. CDR3 region: CSVTGLQETQYF. For the CDR3, the DNA is TGCAGCGTGACAGGGCTACAAGAGACCCAGTACTTC.

This clonotype occurred many times. The chain is built from TRBV3-1 and TRBJ2-7, with 12 positions matching TRBD2. The J segment lost 4 bases and the V segment lost 4 bases, leaving 5 bases of the junction unmatched. The CDR3 is 15 amino acids. Germline V gene data show CDR1 as LGHDT and CDR2 as YNNKEL (reference sequence). CDR3 sequence: CASSPQTSGGYEQYF. The CDR3, as DNA: TGTGCCAGCAGCCCACAGACTAGCGGGGGATACGAGCAGTACTTC.

This clonotype was seen a handful of times. This chain connects TRBV10-3 to TRBJ2-3, with 8 bases matching TRBD2. Losses at the gene ends were 5 bases for V and 6 bases for J; bases not matched to a gene: 10. Germline CDR1 reads ENHRY; CDR2 reads SYGVKD. This CDR3 region has 15 residues. The CDR3 DNA sequence: TGTGCCATCAGTCGCGACGGGAGGGCCGGGGATACGCAGTATTTT. Encoded protein: CAISRDGRAGDTQYF.

The chain couples TRBV20-1 to TRBJ1-5; D might be TRBD1 (5 bases). The V gene's germline CDR1 is DFQATT and CDR2 SNEGSKA (reference sequence). V lost 3 bases and J lost 6, with 12 bases in between. This CDR3 spans 13 amino acids. The CDR3: CSASSQGGQPQHF. In nucleotides, the CDR3 is TGCAGTGCTAGTTCCCAGGGCGGTCAGCCCCAGCATTTT.